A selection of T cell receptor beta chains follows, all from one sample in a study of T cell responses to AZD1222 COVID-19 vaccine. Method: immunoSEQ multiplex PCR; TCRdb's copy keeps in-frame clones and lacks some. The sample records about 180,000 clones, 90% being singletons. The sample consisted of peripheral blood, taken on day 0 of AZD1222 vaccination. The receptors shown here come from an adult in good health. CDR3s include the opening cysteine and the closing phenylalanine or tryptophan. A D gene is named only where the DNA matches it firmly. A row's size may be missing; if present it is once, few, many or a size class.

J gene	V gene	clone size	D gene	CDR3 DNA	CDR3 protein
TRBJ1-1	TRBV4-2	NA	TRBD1	TGTGCCAGCAGCCGGACGGGACAGGGGAACACTGAAGCTTTCTTT	CASSRTGQGNTEAFF
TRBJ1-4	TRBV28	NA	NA	TGTGCCAGCAGCCCAACGGGCGATGAAAAACTGTTTTTT	CASSPTGDEKLFF
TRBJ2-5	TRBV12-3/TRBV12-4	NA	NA	TGTGCCAGCAGTTTAGGTGGCCCAGAGACCCAGTACTTC	CASSLGGPETQYF
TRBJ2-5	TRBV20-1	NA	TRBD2	TGCAGTGCTAGTGTAGCTAGCGGGGTCCAAGAGACCCAGTACTTC	CSASVASGVQETQYF
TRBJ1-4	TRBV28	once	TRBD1	TGTGCCAGCTCGCAGGGGGCGGATGAAAAACTGTTTTTT	CASSQGADEKLFF
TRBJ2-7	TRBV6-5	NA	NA	TGTGCCAGCAGTTTACAGGGTCAAGACTACGAGCAGTACTTC	CASSLQGQDYEQYF
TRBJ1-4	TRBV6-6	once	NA	TGTGCCAGCAGTTTGGCTCCCCATAATGAAAAACTGTTTTTT	CASSLAPHNEKLFF
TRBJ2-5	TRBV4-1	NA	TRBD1	TGCGCCAGCAGCCAAGATCCAGCGGGGACAGGGGAGACCCAGTACTTC	CASSQDPAGTGETQYF
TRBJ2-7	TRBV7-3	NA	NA	TGTGCCAGCAGCAGGGACTCATTCACCGAGCAGTACTTC	CASSRDSFTEQYF
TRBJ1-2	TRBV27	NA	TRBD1	TGTGCCAGCAGCTGGGACAGGCGCTATGGCTACACCTTC	CASSWDRRYGYTF
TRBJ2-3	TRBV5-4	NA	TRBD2	TGTGCCAGCAGCAACCCCGGGGGGACAGATACGCAGTATTTT	CASSNPGGTDTQYF
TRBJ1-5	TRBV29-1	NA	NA	TGCAGCGTCGGTGGGGGTGATCAGCCCCAGCATTTT	CSVGGGDQPQHF
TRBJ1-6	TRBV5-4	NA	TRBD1	TGTGCCAGCAGCTTGGGGCAGGGGGGTAATTCACCCCTCCACTTT	CASSLGQGGNSPLHF
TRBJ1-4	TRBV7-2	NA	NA	TGTGCCAGCAGTCCCTCCGTCGCAACTAATGAAAAACTGTTTTTT	CASSPSVATNEKLFF
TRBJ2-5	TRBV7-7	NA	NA	TGTGCTAGCAGCCCGCGAACAGGGAAGGTTCGGGAGACCCAGTACTTC	CASSPRTGKVRETQYF
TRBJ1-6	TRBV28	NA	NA	TGTGCCAGCAGCCTCACACTACACACCTATAATTCACCCCTCCACTTT	CASSLTLHTYNSPLHF
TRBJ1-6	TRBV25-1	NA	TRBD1	TGTGCCAGCAGTGCGCTTCACAGGGGGAATAATTCACCCCTCCACTTT	CASSALHRGNNSPLHF
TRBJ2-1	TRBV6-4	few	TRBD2	TGTGCCAGCAGTATTAGCGGGGCGAGCTCCTACAATGAGCAGTTCTTC	CASSISGASSYNEQFF
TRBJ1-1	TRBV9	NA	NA	TGTGCCAGCAGCGTAGAGGAGGGGTTCTTCACTGAAGCTTTCTTT	CASSVEEGFFTEAFF
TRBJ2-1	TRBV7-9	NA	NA	TGTGCCAGCAGCTTATACGGTTTCAATGAGCAGTTCTTC	CASSLYGFNEQFF
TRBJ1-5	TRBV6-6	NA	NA	TGTGCCAGCACCTACAGGGGCAATCAGCCCCAGCATTTT	CASTYRGNQPQHF
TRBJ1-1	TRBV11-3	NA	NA	TGTGCCAGCAGCTTCCCCGAAGTCTGGGACACTGAAGCTTTCTTT	CASSFPEVWDTEAFF
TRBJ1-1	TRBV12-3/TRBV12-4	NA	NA	TGTGCCAGCGGCGGAGGTGGGAGAGCTGAAGCTTTCTTT	CASGGGGRAEAFF
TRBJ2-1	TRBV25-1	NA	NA	TGTGCCAGCGGACAGTCCCTCTCCTACAATGAGCAGTTCTTC	CASGQSLSYNEQFF
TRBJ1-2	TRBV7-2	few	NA	TGTGCCAGCAGCGGAAGGAACTATGGCTACACCTTC	CASSGRNYGYTF
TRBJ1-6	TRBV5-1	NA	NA	TGCGCCAGCAGCTCAGGGGTAGAGAATTCACCCCTCCACTTT	CASSSGVENSPLHF
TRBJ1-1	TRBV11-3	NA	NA	TGTGCCAGCAGCTCGGGAGCTCGTCGGGAAGCTTTCTTT	CASSSGARREAFF
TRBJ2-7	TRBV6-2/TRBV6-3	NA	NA	TGTGCCAGCAGTTACCCGGACAGCCGCTACGAGCAGTACTTC	CASSYPDSRYEQYF
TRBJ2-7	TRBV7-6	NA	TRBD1	TGTGCCAGCAGCTTATACCCGGTTGGACAGGGGGGCGAGCAGTACTTC	CASSLYPVGQGGEQYF
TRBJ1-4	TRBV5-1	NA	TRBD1	TGCGCCAGCAGCTTCTTACAGGGGGATAATGAAAAACTGTTTTTT	CASSFLQGDNEKLFF
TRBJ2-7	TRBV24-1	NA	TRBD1	TGTGCCACCAGTGATCGGACAGGGTCCTACGAGCAGTACTTC	CATSDRTGSYEQYF
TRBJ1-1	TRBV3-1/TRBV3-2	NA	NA	TGTGCCAGCAGCCAGAATTCCCCTGAAGCTTTCTTT	CASSQNSPEAFF
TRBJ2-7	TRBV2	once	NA	TGTGCCAGCGGCAGGATAGGGGGGCTCGAGCAGTACTTC	CASGRIGGLEQYF
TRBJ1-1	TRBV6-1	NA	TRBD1	TGTGCCAGCAGTGAAAAGGGACAGGGGGCTAAGAACACTGAAGCTTTCTTT	CASSEKGQGAKNTEAFF
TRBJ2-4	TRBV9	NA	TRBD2	TGTGCCAGCAGCGTCGGTCAAGCGGGGGGGAACGGAAACATTCAGTACTTC	CASSVGQAGGNGNIQYF
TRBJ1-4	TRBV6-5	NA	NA	TGTGCCAGCAAAAGGCAGGCCGGCGCCGAAAAACTGTTTTTT	CASKRQAGAEKLFF
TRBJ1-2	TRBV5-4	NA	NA	TGTGCCAGCAGCCCCAACAGGGATGGCTACACCTTC	CASSPNRDGYTF
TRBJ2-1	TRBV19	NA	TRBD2	TGTGCCAGTAGTAGGATTAGCGGGGGCCCAAGCTCCTACAATGAGCAGTTCTTC	CASSRISGGPSSYNEQFF
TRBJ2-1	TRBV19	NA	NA	TGTGCCAGTAGTATAGGATCAGGGAAGGACAATGAGCAGTTCTTC	CASSIGSGKDNEQFF
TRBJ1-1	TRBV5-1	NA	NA	TGCGCCAGCAGCGTGACAGGGAACACTGAAGCTTTCTTT	CASSVTGNTEAFF
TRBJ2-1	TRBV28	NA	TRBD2	TGTGCCAGCAGTTTAGCGGGGGGCTACAATGAGCAGTTCTTC	CASSLAGGYNEQFF
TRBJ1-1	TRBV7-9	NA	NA	TGTGCCACCTCCGACGGCCCAGGGAACACTGAAGCTTTCTTT	CATSDGPGNTEAFF
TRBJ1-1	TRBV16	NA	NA	TGTGCCAGCAGCCAAGTACGGGAGGCTGAAGCTTTCTTT	CASSQVREAEAFF
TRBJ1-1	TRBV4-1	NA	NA	TGCGCCAGCAGCCAAGATCATAACAGGAGGGCCGCTGAAGCTTTCTTT	CASSQDHNRRAAEAFF
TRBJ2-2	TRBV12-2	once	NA	TGTGCAAGTTTGGTGGGGAAACACCTCCTGGAGCTGTTTTTT	CASLVGKHLLELFF
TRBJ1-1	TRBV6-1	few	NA	TGTGCCAGCAGTGAATATAGGACGGGGACTGAAGCTTTCTTT	CASSEYRTGTEAFF